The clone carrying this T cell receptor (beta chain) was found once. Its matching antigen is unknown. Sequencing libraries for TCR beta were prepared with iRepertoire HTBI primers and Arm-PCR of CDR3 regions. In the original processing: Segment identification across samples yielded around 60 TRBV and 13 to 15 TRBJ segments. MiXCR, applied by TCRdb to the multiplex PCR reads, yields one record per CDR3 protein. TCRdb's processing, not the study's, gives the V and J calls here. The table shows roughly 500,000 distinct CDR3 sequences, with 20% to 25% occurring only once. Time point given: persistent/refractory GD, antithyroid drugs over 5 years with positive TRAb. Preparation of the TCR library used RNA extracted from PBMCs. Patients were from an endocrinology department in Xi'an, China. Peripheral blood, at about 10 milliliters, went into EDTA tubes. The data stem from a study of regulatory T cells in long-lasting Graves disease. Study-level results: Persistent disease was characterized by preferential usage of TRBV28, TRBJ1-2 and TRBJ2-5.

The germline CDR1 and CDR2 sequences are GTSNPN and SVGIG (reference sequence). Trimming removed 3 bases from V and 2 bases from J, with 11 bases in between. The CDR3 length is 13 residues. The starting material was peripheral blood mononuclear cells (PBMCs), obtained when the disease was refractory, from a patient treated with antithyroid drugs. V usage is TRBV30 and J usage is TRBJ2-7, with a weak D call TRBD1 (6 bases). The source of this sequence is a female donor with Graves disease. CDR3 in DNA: TGTGCCTGGAGACACAGGGAAACCTACGAGCAGTACTTC. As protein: CAWRHRETYEQYF.